Here is one TCR beta chain with its context. Its antigen is unidentified. With 2 bases removed from V and 8 bases from J, the gap between germline ends came to 19 bases. CDR3 length: 16 amino acids. The germline V gene encodes CDR1 MNHNS and CDR2 SASEGT. For unsorted PBMC, 250 to 350 ng DNA per replicate equaled roughly 31,000 T cell genomes. Generated by immunoSEQ multiplex PCR, the TCRdb table keeps only in-frame clones and is missing some. The data show some 500,000 clones, 60% to 80% seen once. The data were obtained in a study of shared clonotypes between healthy human individuals. Looking at the study overall: A couple of women and a few men aged 18 to 49 made up the donors.

General study points: Few donors restricted represented genetic and exposure-history diversity.

The TCR originated in a middle-aged woman in good health. Some clones in this sample may be carry-over from other donors' samples. The sequencing sample was made of PBMCs. The rearrangement uses TRBV6-1 and TRBJ2-4; D is unclear. The CDR3: CASSESHGRTIYIQYF. The CDR3 DNA reads TGTGCCAGCAGTGAAAGCCACGGGCGGACGATTTACATTCAGTACTTC.